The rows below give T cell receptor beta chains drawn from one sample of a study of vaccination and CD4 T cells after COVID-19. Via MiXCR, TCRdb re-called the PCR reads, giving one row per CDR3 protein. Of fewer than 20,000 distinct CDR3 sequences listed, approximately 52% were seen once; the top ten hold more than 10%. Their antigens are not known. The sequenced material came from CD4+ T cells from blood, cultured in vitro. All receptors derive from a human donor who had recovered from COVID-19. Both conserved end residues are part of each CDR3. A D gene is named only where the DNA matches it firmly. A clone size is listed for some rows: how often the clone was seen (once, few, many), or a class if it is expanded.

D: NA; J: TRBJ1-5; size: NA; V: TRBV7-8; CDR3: CASSLGTLSNQPQHF; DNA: TGTGCCAGCAGCTTAGGGACTTTGAGCAATCAGCCCCAGCATTTT
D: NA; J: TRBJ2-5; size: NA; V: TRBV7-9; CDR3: CASSLSLPQETQYF; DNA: TGTGCCAGCAGCTTAAGCCTGCCTCAAGAGACCCAGTACTTC
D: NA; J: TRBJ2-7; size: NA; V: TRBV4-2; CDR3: CASSQDQGFSYEQYF; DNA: TGTGCCAGCAGCCAAGATCAGGGGTTCTCCTACGAGCAGTACTTC
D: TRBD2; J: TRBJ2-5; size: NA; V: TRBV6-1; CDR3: CASSGGGTQYF; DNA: TGTGCCAGCAGTGGGGGGGGGACCCAGTACTTC
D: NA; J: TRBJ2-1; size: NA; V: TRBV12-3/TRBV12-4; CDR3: CASSTGAPLYNEQFF; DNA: TGTGCCAGCAGTACGGGAGCCCCCCTCTACAATGAGCAGTTCTTC
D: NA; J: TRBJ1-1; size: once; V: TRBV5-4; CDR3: CASSLADWTGVGTEAFF; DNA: TGTGCCAGCAGCTTGGCCGACTGGACGGGGGTGGGCACTGAAGCTTTCTTT
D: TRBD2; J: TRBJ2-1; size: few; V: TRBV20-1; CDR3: CSAGTSGYNEQFF; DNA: TGCAGTGCCGGGACTAGCGGTTACAATGAGCAGTTCTTC
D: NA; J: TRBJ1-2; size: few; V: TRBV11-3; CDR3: CASGFRSGPDYGYTF; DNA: TGTGCCAGCGGTTTTAGGTCGGGCCCCGACTATGGCTACACCTTC
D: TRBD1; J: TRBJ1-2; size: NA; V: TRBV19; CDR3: CASRTGADYGYTF; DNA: TGTGCCAGTAGAACAGGGGCCGACTATGGCTACACCTTC
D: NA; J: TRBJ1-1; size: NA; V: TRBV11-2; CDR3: CASSPGLGGMNTEAFF; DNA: TGTGCCAGCAGTCCAGGACTGGGAGGGATGAACACTGAAGCTTTCTTT
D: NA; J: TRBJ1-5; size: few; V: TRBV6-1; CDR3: CASSEGRGNQPQHF; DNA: TGTGCCAGCAGTGAAGGCAGGGGCAATCAGCCCCAGCATTTT
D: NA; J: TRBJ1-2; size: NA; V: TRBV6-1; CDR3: CASSEMTLSTSGYTF; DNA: TGTGCCAGCAGTGAAATGACCCTCAGCACCTCTGGCTACACCTTC
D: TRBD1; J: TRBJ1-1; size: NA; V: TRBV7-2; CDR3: CASSRRGGTEAFF; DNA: TGTGCCAGCAGCCGCAGGGGGGGCACTGAAGCTTTCTTT